These 9 T cell receptor beta chains share one sample of origin, sequenced in a study of OX40 agonist ivuxolimab in advanced cancers. The library was made by the immunoSEQ multiplex PCR assay. TCRdb holds this immuneACCESS table with in-frame rearrangements only. Some clones are missing; in checked studies, unresolved V genes explain under half, and the rest has no known cause. Here the sample has 70,000 to 85,000 clones; around 83% occur a single time. About 1% of the sample lies in the top ten. The sample in question was CD4+ or CD8+ T cells sorted from blood, obtained in a trial of the OX40 agonist ivuxolimab. The receptors stem from an adult with an advanced solid tumor such as melanoma, head and neck, liver or kidney cancer.

The rearrangement links TRBV5-4 to TRBJ2-3; no reliable D call. The V gene lost 1 base and the J gene lost 0 bases, with 3 bases spanning the gap. The CDR3 consists of 13 residues. The germline V gene encodes CDR1 SGHNT and CDR2 YYREEE (reference sequence). DNA of the CDR3: TGTGCCAGCAGCTTGTCTAGCACAGATACGCAGTATTTT. Protein product: CASSLSSTDTQYF.

The chain recombines TRBV7-9 with TRBJ2-3; D remains unclear. V was trimmed by 2 bases and J by 7 bases, leaving 13 bases between them. CDR1 and CDR2 (germline): SEHNR, FQNEAQ (reference sequence). This CDR3 is built from 14 residues. CDR3 in DNA: TGTGCCAGCAGCTTATCCATGTCGGCCAATACGCAGTATTTT. Translating gives CASSLSMSANTQYF.

The chain couples TRBV6-1 to TRBJ2-3; D is perhaps TRBD2 (5 bases). Between the trimmed V and J ends, which lost 7 bases and 0 bases, there was a span of 11 bases. Per the germline V gene, CDR1 is MNHNS and CDR2 is SASEGT. CDR3 length: 14 residues. CDR3 DNA sequence: TGTGCCAGCACTCGAGGGCTTAGCACAGATACGCAGTATTTT. Its protein product is CASTRGLSTDTQYF.

The V and J genes are TRBV19 and TRBJ1-2; TRBD1 might be the D (5 bases). V shed 2 bases and J shed 7 bases, with 8 bases lying between them. Germline V lookup: CDR1 LNHDA, CDR2 SQIVND (reference sequence). This CDR3 is 12 amino acids long. The CDR3, as DNA: TGTGCCAGTAGTATAAAGACAGTTGGCTACACCTTC. Its translation is CASSIKTVGYTF. The full variable domain, its missing parts supplied by reference TRBV19 and TRBJ1-2, is DGGITQSPKYLFRKEGQNVTLSCEQNLNHDAMYWYRQDPGQGLRLIYYSQIVNDFQKGDIAEGYSVSREKKESFPLTVTSAQKNPTAFYLCASSIKTVGYTFGSGTRLTVV.

V usage is TRBV18 and J usage is TRBJ2-5; the D is unclear. This CDR3 has 14 residues. V was shortened by 2 bases and J by 0 bases, with 7 bases between the two germline ends. In germline, CDR1 is KGHSH, CDR2 LQKENI. The CDR3 DNA follows: TGTGCCAGCTCACCATGGACGGACCAAGAGACCCAGTACTTC. Amino acid sequence: CASSPWTDQETQYF.

On this clone: Germline and junction disagree at one end, which may indicate a read error. This rearrangement joins TRBV5-6 to TRBJ1-2; maybe TRBD1 (6 bases). Germline loops: CDR1 SGHDT, CDR2 YYEEEE. The CDR3 contains 14 residues. The CDR3 DNA reads as TGTGCCAGCACCTTGGGGGCAGGGGCCTATGGCTACACCTTC. Translating gives CASTLGAGAYGYTF.

This chain connects TRBV12-5 to TRBJ1-6, with no clear D. Trimming took 1 base from V and 7 from J, leaving 5 bases between them. The CDR3 runs to 13 residues. Germline V gives CDR1 LGHNT, CDR2 FRNRAP. The CDR3 sequence: CASGLGKNSPLHF. The CDR3 DNA is TGTGCTAGTGGTTTGGGCAAGAATTCACCCCTCCACTTT.

J is TRBJ2-5 and V is TRBV18; D is ambiguous. The CDR3 is made up of 10 amino acids. The germline V and J ends were trimmed by 6 bases and 2 bases, with 1 base remaining between them. The germline gives CDR1 KGHSH, CDR2 LQKENI. DNA of the CDR3: TGTGCCAGCTCGCAAGAGACCCAGTACTTC. It is translated as CASSQETQYF.

CDR3 nucleotide sequence: TGTGCCAGCAGACGCCCCGAGACCCAGTACTTC. Residues: CASRRPETQYF. The chain has TRBV6-4 and TRBJ2-5; D remains ambiguous. V was pared by 6 bases and J by 5 bases, with 7 bases between. CDR1 and CDR2 (germline): MRHNA, SNTAGT. The CDR3 length is 11 residues.